Shown below are 22 T cell receptor beta chains from a single sample sequenced in a study of blood T cell repertoires in COVID-19. Method: immunoSEQ multiplex PCR; TCRdb's copy keeps in-frame clones and lacks some. The profile covers tens of thousands of clones, with approximately 90% appearing a single time and around 4.7% taken by the ten largest. The sample was peripheral blood. The source is a woman aged 60-75 years with active COVID-19.

The rearrangement uses TRBV30 and TRBJ2-7; D is undetermined. Trimming removed 0 bases at V and 0 bases at J, with 9 bases between. Germline V gives CDR1 GTSNPN, CDR2 SVGIG (reference sequence). This CDR3 spans 14 amino acids. The CDR3 region is CAWSVRESSYEQYF. The CDR3 nucleotides read TGTGCCTGGAGTGTACGAGAGAGCTCCTACGAGCAGTACTTC. Complete variable domain (other parts from reference TRBV30 and TRBJ2-7): SQTIHQWPATLVQPVGSPLSLECTVEGTSNPNLYWYRQAAGRGLQLLFYSVGIGQISSEVPQNLSASRPQDRQFILSSKKLLLSDSGFYLCAWSVRESSYEQYFGPGTRLTVT.

V usage is TRBV5-1 and J usage is TRBJ2-7; D may be TRBD1 (6 bases). The CDR3 contains 15 residues. CDR1 is SGHRS, CDR2 YFSETQ, per germline. V was clipped by 1 base and J by 1 base, with 12 bases between them. In DNA form, the CDR3 reads TGCGCCAGCAGCTTGCTGACCGGGACATCCTACGAGCAGTACTTC. Translation gives CASSLLTGTSYEQYF.

This clone has just one count. The genes are TRBV7-2 and TRBJ1-2; D is unclear. The V end lost 1 base, the J end lost 3 bases, and 6 bases lay between the germline ends. This CDR3 is 13 amino acids long. Looked up from germline, CDR1 is SGHTA and CDR2 is FQGNSA. CDR3 region: CASSLGTDYGYTF. In DNA form, the CDR3 reads TGTGCCAGCAGCTTAGGTACGGACTATGGCTACACCTTC.

The V gene is TRBV28, the J gene TRBJ2-7, with 12 bases that match TRBD1. With 3 bases clipped from V and 11 bases from J, the junction kept 17 bases outside the gene matches. The germline gives CDR1 MDHEN, CDR2 SYDVKM. This CDR3 has 17 residues. CDR3 sequence reads: CASSFRRAGQGARLKYF. The CDR3 nucleotides read TGTGCCAGCAGTTTTCGTCGCGCGGGACAGGGGGCGCGATTGAAGTACTTC.

The V gene is TRBV7-8, the J gene TRBJ2-2, with TRBD2 matching 13 bases. From germline, CDR1 is SGHVS and CDR2 FQNEAQ. J gave up 2 bases and V 4 bases, and 7 bases lay outside the gene matches. CDR3 length: 18 amino acids. CDR3 in DNA: TGTGCCAGCAGCTCTACAAGGACTAGCGGGAGAAACACCGGGGAGCTGTTTTTT. It codes for CASSSTRTSGRNTGELFF.

The chain employs TRBV30 and TRBJ2-1; TRBD1 might be the D (7 bases). Deletions cut 8 bases from V and 10 bases from J, with 21 bases between. Germline V gene sequence: CDR1 GTSNPN, CDR2 SVGIG (reference sequence). CDR3 length: 13 amino acids. CDR3 protein: CARSTIAGGEQFF. The CDR3 coding sequence is TGTGCCCGCAGTACAATAGCAGGGGGGGAGCAGTTCTTC. Based on the CDR3 plus reference TRBV30 and TRBJ2-1, the full variable domain is SQTIHQWPATLVQPVGSPLSLECTVEGTSNPNLYWYRQAAGRGLQLLFYSVGIGQISSEVPQNLSASRPQDRQFILSSKKLLLSDSGFYLCARSTIAGGEQFFGPGTRLTVL.

This clone appeared many times. The CDR3 coding sequence is TGTGCCAGCAGTTTACTGGGGGCGAAGGCTAGCGGCTACACCTTC. Its translation is CASSLLGAKASGYTF. The chain is built from TRBV27 and TRBJ1-2; D perhaps matches TRBD1 (6 bases). Trimming cost V 2 bases and J 8 bases, with 18 bases left between them. The CDR3 is 15 amino acids. Germline CDR1 reads MNHEY; CDR2 reads SMNVEV (reference sequence).

This clone has just a few counts. The chain is built from TRBV6-5 and TRBJ1-6; D is uncertain. CDR1 MNHEY and CDR2 SVGAGI come from the germline V gene. The CDR3 runs 13 residues. The V end was cut by 7 bases, the J end by 10 bases, with 14 bases between. CDR3 in DNA: TGTGCCAGCACCCGGGATAGGCTATCACCCCTCCACTTT. As protein: CASTRDRLSPLHF.

The gene calls are TRBV5-1 and TRBJ2-7; D is perhaps TRBD1 (5 bases). V lost 1 base, J lost 7 bases, and 15 bases lay in between. CDR1 SGHRS and CDR2 YFSETQ come from the germline V gene. This CDR3 has 14 amino acids. CDR3 nucleotides: TGCGCCAGCAGCTTGAGTGACAGCCGGCGGGAGCAGTACTTC. Its protein product is CASSLSDSRREQYF.

The chain uses TRBV11-2 and TRBJ1-2, with TRBD1 identical over 9 bases. The junction had 14 bases not matched to a gene; V was cut back by 5 bases and J by 13 bases. Germline-derived CDR1 and CDR2 are SGHAT and FQNNGV. The CDR3 is 14 residues long. As DNA, the CDR3 is TGTGCCAGCAGCCCAACCGGGACAGGGTCAAGGGGCACCTTC. Protein: CASSPTGTGSRGTF.

The chain has TRBV7-2 and TRBJ1-2; D is uncertain. The CDR3 extends over 12 amino acids. Trimming removed 4 bases at V and 9 bases at J, with 12 bases between. Looked up from germline, CDR1 is SGHTA and CDR2 is FQGNSA. DNA of the CDR3: TGTGCCAGCAGCTCGACGGGGTGGAGCTACACCTTC. Amino acids: CASSSTGWSYTF.

The chain couples TRBV5-1 to TRBJ2-2, with a tentative D call TRBD1 (6 bases). CDR1 is SGHRS and CDR2 is YFSETQ in the germline V gene. V was clipped by 5 bases and J by 5 bases, with 19 bases between them. The CDR3 is 16 amino acids. CDR3 region: CASRPLTQGRTGELFF. The CDR3 coding sequence is TGCGCCAGCAGGCCCCTGACACAGGGTCGGACCGGGGAGCTGTTTTTT.

This clone appeared a single time. This sequence joins TRBV28 and TRBJ2-5; 7 bases line up with TRBD1. This CDR3 has 15 amino acids. Germline V gives CDR1 MDHEN, CDR2 SYDVKM. The V gene end was trimmed by 4 bases and the J gene end by 4 bases; junction bases not matched to a gene: 9. CDR3 protein: CASSSPTTGRETQYF. The CDR3 DNA follows: TGTGCCAGCAGTTCCCCCACGACAGGGCGAGAGACCCAGTACTTC.

This chain links TRBV3-1 (or the pseudogene TRBV3-2) with TRBJ2-7; 8 nucleotides line up with TRBD2. CDR3 length: 17 amino acids. The germline CDR1 and CDR2 sequences are LGHDT and YNNKEL (reference sequence). V gave up 1 base and J gave up 2 bases; unmatched junction bases: 10. The CDR3 nucleotides are TGTGCCAGCAGCCAAGCTGGGCGCGGGAGGCCACCCTACGAGCAGTACTTC. Translation: CASSQAGRGRPPYEQYF.

V and J are TRBV9 and TRBJ2-2; D possibly corresponds to TRBD2 (6 bases). The CDR3 covers 15 residues. Germline assignment: CDR1 SGDLS and CDR2 YYNGEE. With 3 bases removed from V and 6 bases from J, the gap between germline ends came to 15 bases. The DNA of the CDR3 is TGTGCCAGCAGCGGGGTATTCGGGGGTGCCGGGGAGCTGTTTTTT. Encoded protein: CASSGVFGGAGELFF.

This chain joins TRBV28 and TRBJ2-7; D may be TRBD1 (6 bases). The germline CDR1 and CDR2 sequences are MDHEN and SYDVKM. This CDR3 contains 15 residues. V lost 3 bases and J 0 bases, leaving 12 bases between the germline ends. Written as DNA, the CDR3 is TGTGCCAGCAGTTTCAGGACAGCTAGCTCCTACGAGCAGTACTTC. Residues: CASSFRTASSYEQYF.

This chain links TRBV29-1 with TRBJ2-5; 12 positions match TRBD2. The germline V gene encodes CDR1 SQVTM and CDR2 ANQGSEA. There are 15 residues in the CDR3. V trimming: 4 bases; J trimming: 4 bases; junction bases outside the gene matches: 7. CDR3 sequence reads: CSVGGTSGRGETQYF. The CDR3 DNA reads TGCAGCGTTGGCGGGACTAGCGGGCGCGGAGAGACCCAGTACTTC.

J is TRBJ1-2 and V is TRBV2; D gene unclear. Looked up from germline, CDR1 is SNHLY and CDR2 is FYNNEI. This CDR3 comprises 12 residues. V shed 9 bases and J shed 5 bases, with 13 bases lying between them. DNA of the CDR3: TGTGCCAGGGCGCGAGGGAGTTATGGCTACACCTTC. Its translation: CARARGSYGYTF.

V is TRBV6-5 and J is TRBJ2-5; TRBD1 agrees at 9 bases. Trimming removed 6 bases from V and 5 bases from J; junction bases left unmatched: 10. This CDR3 has 15 amino acids. Per the germline V gene, CDR1 is MNHEY and CDR2 is SVGAGI. The CDR3 DNA reads TGTGCCAGCAGCCGAAGGGACAGGGTGGGGGAGACCCAGTACTTC. Its protein is CASSRRDRVGETQYF.

The rearrangement links TRBV28 to TRBJ1-6, with TRBD1 identical over 8 bases. Trimming took 11 bases from V and 8 from J; bases not matched to a gene: 5. The CDR3 sequence is 12 residues long. CDR1 and CDR2 (germline): MDHEN, SYDVKM. The CDR3 region has the DNA TGTGCCTCAGACAGGGGACATTCACCCCTCCACTTT. Its translation: CASDRGHSPLHF.

This clone has a handful of counts. CDR3: CASSRGQFQETQYF. In DNA, the CDR3 is TGTGCCAGCAGCAGGGGACAGTTTCAAGAGACCCAGTACTTC. The V and J genes are TRBV5-4 and TRBJ2-5; 7 bases are a match to TRBD1. Losses at the gene ends were 4 bases for V and 2 bases for J; bases not matched to a gene: 5. CDR3 size: 14 residues. CDR1 and CDR2 from the germline V gene are SGHNT and YYREEE (reference sequence).

The chain couples TRBV19 to TRBJ2-7; 10 bases are a match to TRBD2. From germline, CDR1 is LNHDA and CDR2 SQIVND (reference sequence). J lost 2 bases, V lost 3 bases, and 7 bases had no gene match. The length of the CDR3 is 16 residues. CDR3 residues: CASSISGTSVTYEQYF. The CDR3 coding sequence is TGTGCCAGTAGTATCTCCGGGACTAGCGTAACCTACGAGCAGTACTTC.